The clone carrying this T cell receptor (beta chain) was counted ten times or more. As yet, its antigen is unknown. Genomic DNA templated the TCR beta VDJ and CDR3 profiling. TCRdb used MiXCR to reprocess the reads, holding one entry per CDR3 protein. The sample consists of about 270,000 distinct CDR3 sequences, 45% to 65% of them appearing once. The sample belongs to a study of CD8+CD57+ T cells in acquired aplastic anemia. About the research overall: On average, sorted CD4+ and CD8+ cells gave 3.2 ug of DNA.

Points from the study as a whole: Around 30 sequences, all CD8+ CDR3, were shared between patients and controls. Between patients and controls, CD8+ Simpson's diversity did not vary significantly.

The source of this sequence is a human donor with severe aplastic anemia or a healthy control (not recorded which). What was sequenced was sorted CD4+, CD8+, or CD8+CD57+ T cells (not recorded which) from PBMCs.

The CDR3 nucleotides are TGTGCCATCAACGAGCAGGGCACTGAAGCTTTCTTT. Its protein is CAINEQGTEAFF. The chain employs TRBV10-3 and TRBJ1-1, with D possibly TRBD1 on 5 matching bases. Per germline, CDR1 ENHRY and CDR2 SYGVKD. The CDR3 is 12 amino acids. V was trimmed by 7 bases and J by 4 bases, leaving 10 bases between them.